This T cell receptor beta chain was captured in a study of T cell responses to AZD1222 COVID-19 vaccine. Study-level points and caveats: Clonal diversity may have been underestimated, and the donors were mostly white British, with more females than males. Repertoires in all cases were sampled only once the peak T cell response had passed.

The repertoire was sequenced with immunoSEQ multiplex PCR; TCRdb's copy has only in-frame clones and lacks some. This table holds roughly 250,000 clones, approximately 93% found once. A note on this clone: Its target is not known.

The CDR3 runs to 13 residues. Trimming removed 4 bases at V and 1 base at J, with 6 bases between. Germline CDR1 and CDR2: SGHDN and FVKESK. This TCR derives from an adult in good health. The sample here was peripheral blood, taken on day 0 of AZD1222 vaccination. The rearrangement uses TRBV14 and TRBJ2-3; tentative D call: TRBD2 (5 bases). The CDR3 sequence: CASSPGGTDTQYF. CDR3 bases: TGTGCCAGCAGCCCCGGGGGCACAGATACGCAGTATTTT.